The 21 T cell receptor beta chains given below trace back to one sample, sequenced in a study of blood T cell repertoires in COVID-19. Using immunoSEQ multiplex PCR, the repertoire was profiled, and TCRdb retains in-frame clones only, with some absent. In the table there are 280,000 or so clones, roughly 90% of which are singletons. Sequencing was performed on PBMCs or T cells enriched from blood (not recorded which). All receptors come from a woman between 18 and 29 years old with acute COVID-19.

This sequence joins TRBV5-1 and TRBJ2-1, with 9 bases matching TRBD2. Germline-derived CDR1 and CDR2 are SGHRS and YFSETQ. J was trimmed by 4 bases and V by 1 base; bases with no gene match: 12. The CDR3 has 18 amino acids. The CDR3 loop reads CASSLFVSGSSGYNEQFF. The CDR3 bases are TGCGCCAGCAGCTTGTTCGTTAGCGGGAGCAGCGGATACAATGAGCAGTTCTTC.

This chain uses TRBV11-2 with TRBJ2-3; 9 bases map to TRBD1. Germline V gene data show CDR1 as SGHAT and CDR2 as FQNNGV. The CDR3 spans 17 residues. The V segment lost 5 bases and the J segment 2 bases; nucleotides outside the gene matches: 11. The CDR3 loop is CASSLRGRDRVTDTQYF. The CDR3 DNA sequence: TGTGCCAGCAGCCTTCGGGGGCGGGACAGGGTCACAGATACGCAGTATTTT.

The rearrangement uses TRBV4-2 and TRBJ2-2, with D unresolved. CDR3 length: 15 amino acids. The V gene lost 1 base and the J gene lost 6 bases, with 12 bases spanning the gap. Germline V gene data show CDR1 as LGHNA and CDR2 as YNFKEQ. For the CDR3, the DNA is TGTGCCAGCAGCCAAGGCCCTCTAGTAGCCGGGGAGCTGTTTTTT. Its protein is CASSQGPLVAGELFF.

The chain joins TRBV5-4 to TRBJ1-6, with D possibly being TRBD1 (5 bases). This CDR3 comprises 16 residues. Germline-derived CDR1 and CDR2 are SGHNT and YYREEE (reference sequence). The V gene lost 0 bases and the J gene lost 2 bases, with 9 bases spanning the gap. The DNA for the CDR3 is TGTGCCAGCAGCTTGGGGGAGGGACCCTATAATTCACCCCTCCACTTT. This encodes CASSLGEGPYNSPLHF.

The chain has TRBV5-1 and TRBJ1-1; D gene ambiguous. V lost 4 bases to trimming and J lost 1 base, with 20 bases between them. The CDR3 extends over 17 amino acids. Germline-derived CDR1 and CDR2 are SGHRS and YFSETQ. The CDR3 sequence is CASSSLDLRGGNTEAFF. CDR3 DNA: TGCGCCAGCAGCAGCTTGGACCTCCGCGGAGGGAACACTGAAGCTTTCTTT.

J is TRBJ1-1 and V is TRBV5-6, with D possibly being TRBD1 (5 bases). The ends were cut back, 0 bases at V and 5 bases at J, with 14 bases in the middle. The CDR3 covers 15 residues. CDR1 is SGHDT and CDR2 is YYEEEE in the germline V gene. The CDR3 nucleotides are TGTGCCAGCAGCTTGGCAGGGTCTTATATAACTGAAGCTTTCTTT. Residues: CASSLAGSYITEAFF.

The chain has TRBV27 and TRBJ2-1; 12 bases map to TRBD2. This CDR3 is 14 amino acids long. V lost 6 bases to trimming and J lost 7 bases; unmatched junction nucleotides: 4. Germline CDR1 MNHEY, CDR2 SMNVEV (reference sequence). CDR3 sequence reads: CASRGLAGRNEQFF. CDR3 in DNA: TGTGCCAGCAGAGGACTAGCGGGGAGGAATGAGCAGTTCTTC.

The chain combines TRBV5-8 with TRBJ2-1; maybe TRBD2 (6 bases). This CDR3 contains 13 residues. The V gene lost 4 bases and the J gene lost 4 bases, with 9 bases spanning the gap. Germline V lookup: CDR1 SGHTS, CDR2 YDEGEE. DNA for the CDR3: TGTGCCAGCAGCCTGACTAGTTACAATGAGCAGTTCTTC. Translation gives CASSLTSYNEQFF.

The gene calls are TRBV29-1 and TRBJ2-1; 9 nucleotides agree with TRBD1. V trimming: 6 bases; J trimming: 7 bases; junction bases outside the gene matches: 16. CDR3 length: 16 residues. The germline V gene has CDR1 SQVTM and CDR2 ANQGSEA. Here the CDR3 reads CSVLTGGMQEANEQFF. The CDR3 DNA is TGCAGCGTCTTGACAGGGGGAATGCAAGAGGCGAATGAGCAGTTCTTC.

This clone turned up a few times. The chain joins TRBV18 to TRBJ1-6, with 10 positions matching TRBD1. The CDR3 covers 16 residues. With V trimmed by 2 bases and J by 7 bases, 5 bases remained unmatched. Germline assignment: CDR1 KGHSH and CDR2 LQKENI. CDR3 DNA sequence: TGTGCCAGCTCACCAAGACAGGGGGCAAAGAATTCACCCCTCCACTTT. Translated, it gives CASSPRQGAKNSPLHF.

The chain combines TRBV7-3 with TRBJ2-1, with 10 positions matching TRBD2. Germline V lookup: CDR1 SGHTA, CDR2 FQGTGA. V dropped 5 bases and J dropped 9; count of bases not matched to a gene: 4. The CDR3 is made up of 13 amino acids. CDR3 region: CASSPLAGPEQFF. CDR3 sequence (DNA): TGTGCCAGCAGCCCACTAGCGGGACCTGAGCAGTTCTTC.

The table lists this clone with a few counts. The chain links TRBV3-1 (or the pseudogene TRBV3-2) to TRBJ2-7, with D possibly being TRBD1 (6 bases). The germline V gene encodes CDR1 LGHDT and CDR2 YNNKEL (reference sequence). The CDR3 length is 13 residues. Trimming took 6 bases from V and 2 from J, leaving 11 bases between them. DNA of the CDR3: TGTGCCAGCAGACTCCAGGGGACCTACGAGCAGTACTTC. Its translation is CASRLQGTYEQYF.

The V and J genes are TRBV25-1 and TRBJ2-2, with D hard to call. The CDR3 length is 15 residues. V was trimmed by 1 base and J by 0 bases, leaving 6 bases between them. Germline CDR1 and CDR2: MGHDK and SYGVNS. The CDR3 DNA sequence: TGTGCCAGCAGTGAATTATCCTCGAACACCGGGGAGCTGTTTTTT. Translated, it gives CASSELSSNTGELFF.

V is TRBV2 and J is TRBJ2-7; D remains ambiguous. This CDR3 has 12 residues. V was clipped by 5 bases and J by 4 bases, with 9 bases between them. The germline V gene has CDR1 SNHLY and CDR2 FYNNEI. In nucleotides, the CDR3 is TGTGCCAGCAGTCCGGAGAGATACGAGCAGTACTTC. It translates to CASSPERYEQYF.

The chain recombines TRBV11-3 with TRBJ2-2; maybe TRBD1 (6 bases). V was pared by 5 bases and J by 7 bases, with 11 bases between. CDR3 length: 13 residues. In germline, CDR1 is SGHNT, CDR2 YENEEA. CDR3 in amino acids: CASSPSQGGELFF. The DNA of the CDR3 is TGTGCCAGCAGCCCCTCACAGGGCGGGGAGCTGTTTTTT.

The chain's CDR3 is CASSYRDSPNQPQHF. The DNA of the CDR3 is TGTGCCAGCAGCTACCGGGACAGCCCCAATCAGCCCCAGCATTTT. The rearrangement links TRBV6-5 to TRBJ1-5, with 7 bases aligning to TRBD1. Unmatched junction bases numbered 8, after V lost 6 bases and J lost 3 bases. Germline V gene data show CDR1 as MNHEY and CDR2 as SVGAGI. The CDR3 covers 15 residues.

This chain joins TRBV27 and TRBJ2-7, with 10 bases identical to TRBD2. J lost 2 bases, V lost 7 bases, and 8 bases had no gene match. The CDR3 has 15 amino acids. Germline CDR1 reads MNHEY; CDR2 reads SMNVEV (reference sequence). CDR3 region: CASTLSGRNPYEQYF. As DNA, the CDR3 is TGTGCCAGCACCCTTAGCGGGAGGAATCCCTACGAGCAGTACTTC.

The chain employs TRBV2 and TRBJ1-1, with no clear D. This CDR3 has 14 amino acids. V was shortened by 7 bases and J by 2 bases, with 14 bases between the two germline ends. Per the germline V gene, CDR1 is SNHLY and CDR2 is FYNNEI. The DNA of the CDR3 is TGTGCCAGCATCCCCTTCGGGGATAACACTGAAGCTTTCTTT. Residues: CASIPFGDNTEAFF.

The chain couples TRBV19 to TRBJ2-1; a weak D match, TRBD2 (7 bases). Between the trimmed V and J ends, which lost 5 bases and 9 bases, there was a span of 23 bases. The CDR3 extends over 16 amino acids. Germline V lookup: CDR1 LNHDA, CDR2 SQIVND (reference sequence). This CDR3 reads CASSGGRERHLGEQFF. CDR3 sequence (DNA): TGTGCCAGTAGTGGGGGGCGGGAGCGGCATCTTGGTGAGCAGTTCTTC.

The CDR3 reads CASSFLGRATDTQYF. In nucleotides, the CDR3 is TGTGCCAGCAGCTTTCTCGGGAGGGCTACAGATACGCAGTATTTT. This chain links TRBV11-2 with TRBJ2-3, with 8 bases matching TRBD2. J gave up 3 bases and V 3 bases, and 5 bases lay outside the gene matches. The CDR3 runs to 15 residues. The germline gives CDR1 SGHAT, CDR2 FQNNGV. Supplemented by reference TRBV11-2 and TRBJ2-3, the full variable domain reads EAGVAQSPRYKIIEKRQSVAFWCNPISGHATLYWYQQILGQGPKLLIQFQNNGVVDDSQLPKDRFSAERLKGVDSTLKIQPAKLEDSAVYLCASSFLGRATDTQYFGPGTRLTVL.

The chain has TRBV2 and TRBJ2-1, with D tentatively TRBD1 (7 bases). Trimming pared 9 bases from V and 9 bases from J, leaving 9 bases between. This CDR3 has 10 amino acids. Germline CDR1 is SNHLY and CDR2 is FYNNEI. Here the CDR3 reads CASQGGEQFF. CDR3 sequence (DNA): TGTGCCAGTCAGGGGGGTGAGCAGTTCTTC.